Sequencing of this T cell receptor beta chain was carried out in a study of blood T cell repertoires in COVID-19. Study-wide context: Researchers got acute and convalescent COVID-19 samples from the United States, Italy and Spain. PBMCs, B-cell-depleted T cells, or T cells were the source of the cDNA or gDNA that made up the material.

In terms of age and location, participants ranged from roughly 18 to 89 years and lived in fewer than 30 US areas. Assay used: immunoSEQ multiplex PCR; TCRdb lists only in-frame clones, some missing. The table has over 150,000 clones, over 75% seen once. With 1 base removed from V and 4 bases from J, the gap between germline ends came to 16 bases. Germline CDR1 and CDR2: LGHNT and FRNRAP. The CDR3 is made up of 17 amino acids. V is TRBV12-5 and J is TRBJ2-2, with a tentative D call TRBD2 (6 bases). Sequenced material: PBMCs or T cells enriched from blood (not recorded which). This receptor was obtained from a woman aged 18-30 years who had recovered from COVID-19. The CDR3 loop reads CASGLASTSFGTGELFF. The DNA for the CDR3 is TGTGCTAGTGGTTTGGCATCGACTAGTTTTGGCACCGGGGAGCTGTTTTTT.